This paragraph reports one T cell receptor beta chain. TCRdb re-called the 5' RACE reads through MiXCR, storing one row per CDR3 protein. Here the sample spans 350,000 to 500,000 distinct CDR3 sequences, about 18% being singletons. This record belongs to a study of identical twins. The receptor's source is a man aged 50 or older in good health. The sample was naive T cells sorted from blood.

CDR3 loop: CASSGNTGRTGELFF. CDR3 nucleotides: TGTGCCAGCAGCGGTAATACAGGGCGGACCGGGGAGCTGTTTTTT. The J gene is TRBJ2-2, the V gene TRBV6-1; D might be TRBD1 (6 bases). V lost 6 bases and J lost 5, with 16 bases in between. The CDR3 extends over 15 amino acids. From germline, CDR1 is MNHNS and CDR2 SASEGT.